Described below is a single T cell receptor beta chain sequence and its context. The repertoire was sequenced with immunoSEQ multiplex PCR; TCRdb's copy has only in-frame clones and lacks some. This table has under 200,000 clones, roughly 87% appearing once. The sample is drawn from a study of blood T cell repertoires in COVID-19. In the study overall: The study drew acute and convalescent COVID-19 samples from the United States, Italy and Spain. In each case, the material was cDNA or gDNA derived from T cells, B-cell-depleted T cells, or PBMCs.

The sequence was collected from a man in his 60s with active or convalescent COVID-19. The source material was peripheral blood.

CDR3 nucleotide sequence: TGTGCCAGCAGCCCCGACAGATCCCTGGCCTATAATTCACCCCTCCACTTT. This codes for CASSPDRSLAYNSPLHF. The chain combines TRBV7-9 with TRBJ1-6; perhaps TRBD1 as D (5 bases). Per germline, CDR1 SEHNR and CDR2 FQNEAQ (reference sequence). CDR3 length: 17 amino acids. Trimming shortened V by 5 bases and J by 2 bases, and 16 bases separated the two germline ends.